This is a list of T cell receptor beta chains from one sample in a study of T-cell reconstitution after alpha-beta-depleted transplantation in children. TCRdb reprocessed the PCR reads with MiXCR, giving one entry per CDR3 protein. The table records tens of thousands of distinct CDR3 sequences, about 6.3% of them present only once. Sequences were derived from PBMCs, mostly from graft donor cells, sampled 180 days after TCRalphabeta/CD19-depleted stem cell transplant. These receptors all stem from a male patient younger than 18 who had a stem cell transplant for acute myeloid leukemia, so the T cells may come from the graft donor. Both conserved end residues are part of each CDR3. The D gene is left open where the match is weak. Rows may omit the clone size; those that give it use once, few, many or a size class.

many,TRBJ2-2,NA,13,TRBV7-3,CASSGSWTGELFF,TGTGCCAGCAGCGGGAGCTGGACCGGGGAGCTGTTTTTT
many,TRBJ1-2,NA,12,TRBV7-2,CASSGTVYGYTF,TGTGCCAGCAGTGGGACGGTTTATGGCTACACCTTC
NA,TRBJ2-4,TRBD2,15,TRBV7-3,CASSPGGGLGHIQYF,TGTGCCAGCAGCCCGGGCGGGGGGCTAGGGCACATTCAGTACTTC
NA,TRBJ2-3,TRBD1,19,TRBV12-3/TRBV12-4,CTSSFSVVGTGKGADTQYF,TGTACCAGCAGTTTTTCCGTCGTTGGGACAGGGAAAGGAGCAGATACGCAGTATTTT
many,TRBJ2-5,NA,14,TRBV10-2,CASSEFLDQETQYF,TGCGCCAGCAGTGAATTCCTAGATCAAGAGACCCAGTACTTC
many,TRBJ2-5,NA,15,TRBV10-3,CAISVVGGAGETQYF,TGTGCCATCAGTGTCGTCGGGGGCGCGGGAGAGACCCAGTACTTC
many,TRBJ1-2,TRBD1,16,TRBV10-3,CAIRRDRGSNVNGYTF,TGTGCCATCAGGAGGGACAGGGGGTCGAATGTGAATGGCTACACCTTC
many,TRBJ2-2,NA,12,TRBV29-1,CSVEEGGVRLFF,TGCAGCGTTGAAGAGGGGGGAGTAAGGCTGTTTTTT
few,TRBJ2-5,TRBD2,16,TRBV3-1,CASSQDTKGLAETQYF,TGTGCCAGCAGCCAAGATACCAAGGGACTAGCCGAGACCCAGTACTTC
many,TRBJ2-7,NA,14,TRBV30,CAWSVLGLGYEQYF,TGTGCCTGGAGTGTACTAGGGTTAGGGTACGAGCAGTACTTC
many,TRBJ2-7,TRBD2,16,TRBV7-2,CASSLKRGAGTYEQYF,TGTGCCAGCAGCTTAAAGCGGGGGGCAGGGACCTACGAGCAGTACTTC
NA,TRBJ1-5,TRBD1,16,TRBV19,CASSIALDRVYQPQHF,TGTGCCAGTAGTATAGCCCTCGACAGGGTTTACCAGCCCCAGCATTTT
many,TRBJ2-5,NA,13,TRBV7-2,CASRRPGSETQYF,TGTGCCAGCAGACGGCCGGGGAGTGAGACCCAGTACTTC
many,TRBJ1-5,NA,16,TRBV15,CATSKAPQGVNQPQHF,TGTGCCACCAGCAAAGCGCCCCAGGGTGTCAATCAGCCCCAGCATTTT
many,TRBJ2-2,TRBD2,15,TRBV7-7,CASSPGLAGTGELFF,TGTGCTAGCAGCCCGGGACTAGCGGGGACCGGGGAGCTGTTTTTT
many,TRBJ2-2,NA,15,TRBV9,CASSVSHSNTGELFF,TGTGCCAGCAGCGTCTCACACTCGAACACCGGGGAGCTGTTTTTT
many,TRBJ2-1,NA,15,TRBV20-1,CSATPRSGVYNEQFF,TGCAGTGCTACCCCACGGAGCGGAGTCTACAATGAGCAGTTCTTC
many,TRBJ2-7,TRBD1,13,TRBV20-1,CSASTGGAYEQYF,TGCAGTGCTAGTACAGGGGGCGCCTACGAGCAGTACTTC
many,TRBJ2-7,NA,12,TRBV14,CASSQFHYEQYF,TGTGCCAGCAGCCAATTTCACTACGAGCAGTACTTC
many,TRBJ2-3,NA,15,TRBV5-1,CASSFLSLPADTQYF,TGCGCCAGCAGCTTCCTTTCTCTGCCCGCAGATACGCAGTATTTT
many,TRBJ2-2,TRBD1,14,TRBV5-1,CASSLQGGTGELFF,TGCGCCAGCAGCTTACAGGGGGGCACCGGGGAGCTGTTTTTT
many,TRBJ1-2,NA,12,TRBV5-5,CASSLGPTGYTF,TGTGCCAGCAGCTTGGGTCCGACGGGCTACACCTTC
many,TRBJ1-2,TRBD1,16,TRBV20-1,CSAENRDRGRVGGYTF,TGCAGTGCTGAAAACCGGGACAGGGGGCGAGTTGGTGGCTACACCTTC
many,TRBJ2-5,NA,16,TRBV5-1,CASSQGVSGIGETQYF,TGCGCCAGCAGCCAGGGGGTTAGCGGGATCGGGGAGACCCAGTACTTC
many,TRBJ2-1,TRBD2,12,TRBV29-1,CSVKTSGYEQFF,TGCAGCGTAAAGACTAGCGGCTATGAGCAGTTCTTC
many,TRBJ2-2,TRBD1,14,TRBV24-1,CATELTGKTGELFF,TGTGCCACCGAATTGACAGGGAAGACCGGGGAGCTGTTTTTT